The rows below give T cell receptor beta chains drawn from one sample of a study of regulatory T cells in long-lasting Graves disease. TCRdb reprocessed the multiplex PCR reads via MiXCR and lists one record per CDR3 protein. Seen here are hundreds of thousands of distinct CDR3 sequences, 15% to 20% observed once, and the top ten hold 25% to 30%. These sequences were also reported in another study, on T cells in Graves' hyperthyroidism and ophthalmopathy.

The source was peripheral blood mononuclear cells (PBMCs), collected at new diagnosis, from a patient treated with antithyroid drugs. The source of these receptors is a man between 40 and 49 years old with Graves disease. The CDR3 runs from the conserved cysteine through the conserved F or W. Fields, in order: CDR3 DNA, CDR3 protein, CDR3 length, J gene, V gene, clone size, D gene. A D gene is named only where the DNA matches it firmly. Part of the rows lack a size; the others show once, few, many or a class for expanded clones.

CDR3 DNA: TGCGCCAGCAGCTTGGGATTGCTGACTGCCGGGTCGATAAACTACGAGCAGTACTTC
CDR3 protein: CASSLGLLTAGSINYEQYF
CDR3 length: 19
J gene: TRBJ2-7
V gene: TRBV5-1
clone size: many
D gene: -

CDR3 DNA: TGTGCCAGCAGCTTTGGAGCGGGGGGGCCCAGCACAGATACGCAGTATTTT
CDR3 protein: CASSFGAGGPSTDTQYF
CDR3 length: 17
J gene: TRBJ2-3
V gene: TRBV7-2
clone size: once
D gene: TRBD2

CDR3 DNA: TGTGCCAGCAGCCCCGTAAACACCGGGGAGCTGTTTTTT
CDR3 protein: CASSPVNTGELFF
CDR3 length: 13
J gene: TRBJ2-2
V gene: TRBV27
clone size: many
D gene: -

CDR3 DNA: TGTGCCAGCAGCGCAATCTTTGCCGGGGAGACCCAGTACTTC
CDR3 protein: CASSAIFAGETQYF
CDR3 length: 14
J gene: TRBJ2-5
V gene: TRBV7-9
clone size: many
D gene: -

CDR3 DNA: TGCGCCAGCAGCTTGGAGGGTGGGGAAACTGAAGCTTTCTTT
CDR3 protein: CASSLEGGETEAFF
CDR3 length: 14
J gene: TRBJ1-1
V gene: TRBV5-1
clone size: many
D gene: -

CDR3 DNA: TGTGCCAATATTTCCCGGCCGACTATAAACTATGGCTACACCTTC
CDR3 protein: CANISRPTINYGYTF
CDR3 length: 15
J gene: TRBJ1-2
V gene: TRBV19
clone size: -
D gene: -

CDR3 DNA: TGTGCCAGCTCACCACGGGCTAGCAACGCAGATACGCAGTATTTT
CDR3 protein: CASSPRASNADTQYF
CDR3 length: 15
J gene: TRBJ2-3
V gene: TRBV18
clone size: many
D gene: -

CDR3 DNA: TGCAGCGCCCTGGACAGGGAAGAGACCCAGTACTTC
CDR3 protein: CSALDREETQYF
CDR3 length: 12
J gene: TRBJ2-5
V gene: TRBV29-1
clone size: -
D gene: TRBD1

CDR3 DNA: TGTGCCAGCAGCTTAGTGTGGGGGGGGAACACCGGGGAGCTGTTTTTT
CDR3 protein: CASSLVWGGNTGELFF
CDR3 length: 16
J gene: TRBJ2-2
V gene: TRBV7-8
clone size: many
D gene: TRBD2

CDR3 DNA: TGCAGCGTTCTTAAAGGAGCTACCGGGGAGCTGTTTTTT
CDR3 protein: CSVLKGATGELFF
CDR3 length: 13
J gene: TRBJ2-2
V gene: TRBV29-1
clone size: -
D gene: -

CDR3 DNA: TGTGCCAGCTCACCACGCGTGGGGGGGCCTACAGATACGCAGTATTTT
CDR3 protein: CASSPRVGGPTDTQYF
CDR3 length: 16
J gene: TRBJ2-3
V gene: TRBV18
clone size: many
D gene: -

CDR3 DNA: TGCGCCAGCATGATATCTAGCGGCTACACAGATACGCAGTATTTT
CDR3 protein: CASMISSGYTDTQYF
CDR3 length: 15
J gene: TRBJ2-3
V gene: TRBV5-1
clone size: -
D gene: TRBD2

CDR3 DNA: TGTGCCAGCAGTTTTAGGAGATCTGGGGCCAACGTCCTGACTTTC
CDR3 protein: CASSFRRSGANVLTF
CDR3 length: 15
J gene: TRBJ2-6
V gene: TRBV12-3/TRBV12-4
clone size: few
D gene: -

CDR3 DNA: TGTGCCAGCAGCTCCCCGGGACAGGGGCTTGAACTGTTTTTT
CDR3 protein: CASSSPGQGLELFF
CDR3 length: 14
J gene: TRBJ1-4
V gene: TRBV2
clone size: many
D gene: TRBD1

CDR3 DNA: TGTGCCACCAGCAGAGACCTTGGAGGGACCTACGAGCAGTACTTC
CDR3 protein: CATSRDLGGTYEQYF
CDR3 length: 15
J gene: TRBJ2-7
V gene: TRBV15
clone size: many
D gene: -

CDR3 DNA: TGTGCCAGCAGCGTTACTAGCGGGGGGGCAGGTACGCAGTATTTT
CDR3 protein: CASSVTSGGAGTQYF
CDR3 length: 15
J gene: TRBJ2-3
V gene: TRBV6-1
clone size: few
D gene: TRBD2

CDR3 DNA: TGTGCCAGCAGCCATAGGACTAGCGGGGGAGCTGCCTACGAGCAGTACTTC
CDR3 protein: CASSHRTSGGAAYEQYF
CDR3 length: 17
J gene: TRBJ2-7
V gene: TRBV4-2
clone size: many
D gene: TRBD2

CDR3 DNA: TGCAGTGCTAGAGATCGGCGAGCCGGCTATGGCTACACCTTC
CDR3 protein: CSARDRRAGYGYTF
CDR3 length: 14
J gene: TRBJ1-2
V gene: TRBV20-1
clone size: few
D gene: -

CDR3 DNA: TGTGCCAGCAGGGGTGAGGGGCAGGGGAACATGAACACTGAAGCTTTCTTT
CDR3 protein: CASRGEGQGNMNTEAFF
CDR3 length: 17
J gene: TRBJ1-1
V gene: TRBV12-3/TRBV12-4
clone size: -
D gene: -